This TCR beta chain was obtained from a study of blood T cells in healthy people across ages. The CDR3 runs to 14 residues. V was pared by 3 bases and J by 5 bases, with 13 bases between. Germline V gene lookup returns CDR1 LGHDT and CDR2 YNNKEL (reference sequence). A second about 7 to 11 cycle PCR used barcoded and J-beta primers. MiXCR, run by TCRdb on the 5' RACE reads, gives a single entry per CDR3 protein. The profile covers 750,000 or so distinct CDR3 sequences, with 25% appearing a single time and 9.4% taken by the ten largest. These data also formed part of another study, on T cells of mothers and their children. This second study says: Each donor was one of three healthy Caucasian mothers or one of their six children.

The clonotype was recovered from a boy under 18 in good health. The sample comprised blood. The chain has TRBV3-1 and TRBJ2-5; D is possibly TRBD2 (6 bases). CDR3 amino acids: CASSQGRLGETQYF. Written as DNA, the CDR3 is TGTGCCAGCAGCCAGGGCCGACTAGGGGAGACCCAGTACTTC.